These 24 T cell receptor beta chains were sequenced from one sample in a study of T cells in Graves' hyperthyroidism and ophthalmopathy. From RNA transcripts, TCR beta CDR3 regions were amplified. The TCR CDR3 was amplified in a first-round RT-PCR using the HTBI primer set. TCRdb reprocessed the multiplex PCR reads via MiXCR and lists one record per CDR3 protein. This sample has approximately 420,000 distinct CDR3 sequences, with approximately 14% found just once. Material for sequencing was blood. Receptor source: a woman in her late teens or twenties with Graves' hyperthyroidism.

There are many counts of this clonotype. The V call is TRBV27, the J call TRBJ1-5; D is uncertain. Germline lookup yields CDR1 MNHEY and CDR2 SMNVEV (reference sequence). The CDR3 sequence is 16 residues long. The V and J ends lost 5 bases and 1 base respectively, with 15 bases between them. CDR3 bases: TGTGCCAGCAGTCCACTAGCTGGGCAGAGCAATCAGCCCCAGCATTTT. Its protein is CASSPLAGQSNQPQHF.

The chain links TRBV19 to TRBJ2-1, with 7 bases lining up with TRBD1. CDR1 is LNHDA, CDR2 SQIVND, per germline (reference sequence). The CDR3 sequence is 15 residues long. J gave up 6 bases and V 6 bases, and 11 bases lay outside the gene matches. For the CDR3, the DNA is TGTGCCAGTAGACATTACGGGACAGACTTCAATGAGCAGTTCTTC. It translates to CASRHYGTDFNEQFF.

This clonotype was observed a handful of times. The V gene is TRBV20-1, the J gene TRBJ1-2, with D maybe TRBD1 (6 bases). V gave up 8 bases and J gave up 4 bases, with 17 bases separating them. Per the germline V gene, CDR1 is DFQATT and CDR2 is SNEGSKA (reference sequence). CDR3 length: 13 residues. The CDR3 nucleotides read TGCAGTCCCATCGAGGGGGGAGGCTATGGCTACACCTTC. Protein sequence: CSPIEGGGYGYTF.

This clonotype was picked up many times. V is TRBV3-1 and J is TRBJ2-7; possible D gene TRBD2, 5 bases. This CDR3 is built from 14 residues. From germline, CDR1 is LGHDT and CDR2 YNNKEL (reference sequence). Trimming shortened V by 4 bases and J by 11 bases, and 21 bases separated the two germline ends. The CDR3 DNA is TGTGCCAGCAGCCCCCGGCACTCGCCCAACGGGGAGTACTTC. This codes for CASSPRHSPNGEYF.

This clonotype was detected ten times or more. The V call is TRBV11-2, the J call TRBJ2-5, with 7 bases aligning to TRBD2. V was pared by 6 bases and J by 5 bases, with 9 bases of the junction left unmatched. Looked up from germline, CDR1 is SGHAT and CDR2 is FQNNGV. CDR3 length equals 14 residues. CDR3 DNA sequence: TGTGCCAGCAGTTCCCTGGGAGGGTTGGAGACCCAGTACTTC. Translation: CASSSLGGLETQYF.

In this sample, this clonotype turned up many times. The chain combines TRBV7-3 with TRBJ2-4, with 14 bases matching TRBD2. The CDR3 is 15 residues long. The germline CDR1 and CDR2 sequences are SGHTA and FQGTGA. The V gene end was trimmed by 4 bases and the J gene end by 8 bases; junction bases not matched to a gene: 4. CDR3 loop: CASSSGTSGSDIQYF. The CDR3 nucleotides are TGTGCCAGCAGCTCTGGGACTAGCGGGAGTGACATTCAGTACTTC.

This clonotype was seen at least ten times. The chain employs TRBV7-8 and TRBJ2-1; 10 nucleotides align to TRBD2. The CDR3 extends over 16 amino acids. Germline assignment: CDR1 SGHVS and CDR2 FQNEAQ. The J segment lost 4 bases and the V segment lost 5 bases, leaving 8 bases of the junction unmatched. The chain's CDR3 is CASSTVPSGGYNEQFF. As DNA, the CDR3 is TGTGCCAGCAGCACCGTTCCTAGCGGGGGTTACAATGAGCAGTTCTTC.

The V gene is TRBV20-1, the J gene TRBJ2-7; no firm D call. CDR1 and CDR2 (germline): DFQATT, SNEGSKA (reference sequence). This CDR3 comprises 15 residues. With 5 bases removed from V and 0 bases from J, the gap between germline ends came to 17 bases. In DNA form, the CDR3 reads TGCAGTGCTTATGAAGGACGGCGGAGCTCCTACGAGCAGTACTTC. As protein: CSAYEGRRSSYEQYF.

With regard to this clonotype: One base away lies a much larger clone, so this may be a sequencing read error. The chain is built from TRBV6-2 or TRBV6-3 and TRBJ1-1; no clear D. Germline CDR1 MNHEY, CDR2 SVGEGT. The CDR3 runs to 15 residues. In DNA, the CDR3 is TGTGCCAGCAGTTCCGTCGACACTTTGAACACTGGAGCTTTCTTT. This gives the protein CASSSVDTLNTGAFF.

This clonotype was seen a few times. This chain links TRBV28 with TRBJ1-3; D uncertain. CDR1 and CDR2 (germline): MDHEN, SYDVKM. V lost 6 bases and J 2 bases, leaving 14 bases between the germline ends. This CDR3 comprises 15 residues. The CDR3 DNA reads as TGTGCCAGCAGCTCCTCCGGTTTCCCTGGAAACACCATATATTTT. Residues: CASSSSGFPGNTIYF.

This clonotype was recorded at least ten times. The gene calls are TRBV18 and TRBJ1-4; TRBD1 is a possible D gene (6 bases). The CDR3 contains 14 residues. Germline CDR1 KGHSH, CDR2 LQKENI. Trimming removed 0 bases from V and 8 bases from J, with 10 bases in between. This chain's CDR3 is CASSPPTGREKLFF. In DNA form, the CDR3 reads TGTGCCAGCTCACCACCTACAGGGAGGGAAAAACTGTTTTTT.

This chain joins TRBV27 and TRBJ2-5, with 7 bases fitting TRBD2. The germline CDR1 and CDR2 sequences are MNHEY and SMNVEV (reference sequence). This CDR3 is 16 amino acids long. Trimming cost V 4 bases and J 1 base; bases outside gene matches: 9. The CDR3 DNA follows: TGTGCCAGCAGTTCAAGACTAACGGGAGGCCAAGAGACCCAGTACTTC. Its protein is CASSSRLTGGQETQYF.

This clonotype was recorded a few times. CDR3 protein: CASSLFGTEGNTIYF. The CDR3 DNA follows: TGTGCCAGCAGTTTATTTGGGACGGAGGGAAACACCATATATTTT. V is TRBV27 and J is TRBJ1-3, with D tentatively TRBD1 (5 bases). From germline, CDR1 is MNHEY and CDR2 SMNVEV (reference sequence). Deletions cut 1 base from V and 4 bases from J, with 11 bases between. CDR3 length: 15 residues.

For this clonotype: The junction departs from the called germline gene at one end, perhaps through a read error. V and J are TRBV2 and TRBJ1-1; the D is unclear. Germline V gene lookup returns CDR1 SNHLY and CDR2 FYNNEI. CDR3 length equals 13 residues. The chain's CDR3 is CASNRDMNTEALF. For the CDR3, the DNA is TGTGCCAGTAACAGAGACATGAACACTGAAGCTCTCTTT.

This rearrangement joins TRBV5-4 to TRBJ2-7, with 7 bases matching TRBD2. Germline CDR1 is SGHNT and CDR2 is YYREEE (reference sequence). The ends lost 0 bases at V and 0 bases at J; junction bases unmatched: 12. The CDR3 loop spans 18 amino acids. The CDR3 DNA is TGTGCCAGCAGCTTGGGTGCGGGAGTAACTACCAGCTCCTACGAGCAGTACTTC. This sequence encodes CASSLGAGVTTSSYEQYF.

The chain couples TRBV20-1 to TRBJ2-1; 8 bases map to TRBD2. Germline trimming cut 3 bases from V and 0 bases from J; bases unmatched to any gene: 10. The CDR3 length is 17 residues. Germline lookup yields CDR1 DFQATT and CDR2 SNEGSKA (reference sequence). As DNA, the CDR3 is TGCAGTGCTAGGCAAGCGGGAGCTCTGTACTCCTACAATGAGCAGTTCTTC. Its translation: CSARQAGALYSYNEQFF.

This clonotype was seen repeatedly, ten times or more. The chain combines TRBV28 with TRBJ1-3; no definite D call. V lost 5 bases, J lost 0 bases, and 8 bases lay in between. The length of the CDR3 is 14 residues. CDR1 and CDR2 (germline): MDHEN, SYDVKM. The CDR3 is CASSVQDSGNTIYF. The CDR3, as DNA: TGTGCCAGCAGTGTTCAAGACTCTGGAAACACCATATATTTT.

This clonotype was recorded many times. The V and J genes are TRBV11-1 and TRBJ2-5; 10 bases align to TRBD2. The V and J ends lost 1 base and 5 bases, in that order; junction bases with no gene match: 7. The CDR3 is made up of 16 amino acids. Per the germline V gene, CDR1 is SGHAT and CDR2 is FQDESV (reference sequence). For the CDR3, the DNA is TGTGCCAGCAGCTTAGTCGCTAGCGGGAGCGGTGAGACCCAGTACTTC. Translation gives CASSLVASGSGETQYF.

This clonotype occurred a few times. The rearrangement uses TRBV28 and TRBJ2-1; 10 bases are a match to TRBD2. Losses at the gene ends were 3 bases for V and 6 bases for J; bases not matched to a gene: 14. This CDR3 is built from 18 residues. The germline CDR1 and CDR2 sequences are MDHEN and SYDVKM. CDR3 sequence (DNA): TGTGCCAGCAGTTTCGCCACTAGCGGGGTGCGTTTTCGCAATGAGCAGTTCTTC. It specifies CASSFATSGVRFRNEQFF.

This clonotype was recorded at least ten times. The chain links TRBV27 to TRBJ2-3; D is undetermined. This CDR3 contains 13 residues. Germline V CDR1 and CDR2: MNHEY, SMNVEV (reference sequence). The ends were cut back, 5 bases at V and 2 bases at J, with 8 bases in the middle. CDR3 sequence: CASSATTTDTQYF. The CDR3 DNA is TGTGCCAGCAGTGCGACAACCACAGATACGCAGTATTTT.

V usage is TRBV15 and J usage is TRBJ2-6; 9 nucleotides agree with TRBD1. V was pared by 1 base and J by 4 bases, with 11 bases of the junction left unmatched. The V gene's germline CDR1 is LNHNV and CDR2 YYDKDF (reference sequence). The CDR3 has 19 amino acids. This CDR3 is CATSRGSSRTGEGANVLTF. CDR3 sequence (DNA): TGTGCCACCAGCAGAGGGTCCTCACGGACAGGGGAAGGGGCCAACGTCCTGACTTTC.

This clonotype appeared many times. This chain uses TRBV27 with TRBJ1-2, with 7 positions matching TRBD1. The CDR3 is 16 residues long. The ends lost 3 bases at V and 5 bases at J; junction bases unmatched: 12. Germline V gives CDR1 MNHEY, CDR2 SMNVEV (reference sequence). CDR3 sequence (DNA): TGTGCCAGCAGTTTTGGAGGTGTGGGACAGTCTTATGGCTACACCTTC. This sequence encodes CASSFGGVGQSYGYTF.

J is TRBJ2-5 and V is TRBV4-2; 7 bases align to TRBD2. CDR1 is LGHNA, CDR2 YNFKEQ, per germline. The CDR3 totals 15 residues. With 1 base clipped from V and 5 bases from J, the junction kept 7 bases outside the gene matches. CDR3 region: CASSQGRLSGETQYF. CDR3 DNA sequence: TGTGCCAGCAGCCAAGGGCGACTTAGCGGGGAGACCCAGTACTTC.

This clonotype was seen ten or more times. The chain joins TRBV27 to TRBJ1-2; unclear D gene. The germline CDR1 and CDR2 sequences are MNHEY and SMNVEV (reference sequence). Deletions cut 3 bases from V and 0 bases from J, with 8 bases between. CDR3 length equals 14 residues. The CDR3 is CASSFRGSNYGYTF. CDR3 coding DNA: TGTGCCAGCAGTTTCCGGGGTTCTAACTATGGCTACACCTTC.